This T cell receptor (beta chain) is from a study of a mutant IDH1 vaccine in newly diagnosed glioma. Study-level background: The patients received vaccinations eight times, in weeks 1, 3, 5, 7, 11, 15, 19 and 23. The first vaccination came 4-6 weeks after radiotherapy alone, or with temozolomide cycles.

Time point meaning: week 5, during vaccination. Doses consisted of 300 ug of mutant IDH1 20-mer peptide each, paired with topical imiquimod. Newly diagnosed WHO grade 3 or 4 IDH1-mutant, ATRX-lost astrocytomas were identified in the donors. Trimming pared 0 bases from V and 6 bases from J, leaving 15 bases between. The CDR3 sequence is 16 residues long. Per the germline V gene, CDR1 is LNHNV and CDR2 is YYDKDF (reference sequence). Points on this clone: The antigen is undetermined.

Measured with immunoSEQ multiplex PCR; TCRdb has only the in-frame clones, and not every one. Of 38,000 or so clones listed, approximately 90% were seen once; the top ten hold roughly 2.6%. This specimen consisted of PBMCs, obtained from a glioma patient whose treatment included an IDH1 peptide vaccine. The chain employs TRBV15 and TRBJ1-5, with D tentatively TRBD1 (5 bases). This clonotype originated in a man aged 45-60 years with glioma. DNA for the CDR3: TGTGCCACCAGCAGAGAACGACCGGGGGTAGGTCAGCCCCAGCATTTT. Its translation: CATSRERPGVGQPQHF.